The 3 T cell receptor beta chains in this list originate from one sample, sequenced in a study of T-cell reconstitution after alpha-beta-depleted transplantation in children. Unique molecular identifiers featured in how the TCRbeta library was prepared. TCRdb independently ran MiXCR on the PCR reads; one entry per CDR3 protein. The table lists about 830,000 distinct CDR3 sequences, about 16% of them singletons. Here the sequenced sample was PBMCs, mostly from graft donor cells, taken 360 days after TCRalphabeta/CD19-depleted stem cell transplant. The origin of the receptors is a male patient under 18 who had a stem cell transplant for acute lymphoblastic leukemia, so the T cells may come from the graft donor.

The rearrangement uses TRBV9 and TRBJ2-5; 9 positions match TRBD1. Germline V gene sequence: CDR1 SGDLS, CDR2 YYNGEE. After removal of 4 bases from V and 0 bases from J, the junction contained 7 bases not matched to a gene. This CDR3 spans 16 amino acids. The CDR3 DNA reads TGTGCCAGCAGCTTTTTACAGGGGGCCAACCAAGAGACCCAGTACTTC. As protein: CASSFLQGANQETQYF.

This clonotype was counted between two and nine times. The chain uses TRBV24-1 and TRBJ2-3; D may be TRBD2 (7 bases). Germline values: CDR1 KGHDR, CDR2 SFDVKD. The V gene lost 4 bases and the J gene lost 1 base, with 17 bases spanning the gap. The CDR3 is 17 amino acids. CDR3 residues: CATSDPLRGARTDTQYF. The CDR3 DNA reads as TGTGCCACCAGTGACCCCCTCCGGGGGGCTCGCACAGATACGCAGTATTTT.

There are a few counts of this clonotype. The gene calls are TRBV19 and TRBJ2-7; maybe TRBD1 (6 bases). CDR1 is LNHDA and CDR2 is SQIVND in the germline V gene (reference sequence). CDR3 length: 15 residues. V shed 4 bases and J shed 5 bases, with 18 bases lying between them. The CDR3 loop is CASSTTGNLWNEQYF. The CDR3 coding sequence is TGTGCCAGTAGTACTACAGGGAATCTCTGGAACGAGCAGTACTTC.